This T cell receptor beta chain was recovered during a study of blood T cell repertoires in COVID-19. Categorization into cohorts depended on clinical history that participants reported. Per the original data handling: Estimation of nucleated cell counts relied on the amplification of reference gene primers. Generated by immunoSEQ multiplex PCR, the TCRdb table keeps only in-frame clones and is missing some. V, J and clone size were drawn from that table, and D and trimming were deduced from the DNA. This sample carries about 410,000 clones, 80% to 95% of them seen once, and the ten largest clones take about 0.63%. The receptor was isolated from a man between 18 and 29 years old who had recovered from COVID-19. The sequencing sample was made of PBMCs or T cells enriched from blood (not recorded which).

The CDR3 reads CASSPGGEPNEKLFF. CDR3 nucleotides: TGTGCCAGCAGCCCCGGGGGGGAGCCTAATGAAAAACTGTTTTTT. The rearrangement joins TRBV7-9 to TRBJ1-4; weak D call: TRBD1 (5 bases). V dropped 5 bases and J dropped 3 bases, with 13 bases sitting between them. The CDR3 length is 15 residues. Germline assignment: CDR1 SEHNR and CDR2 FQNEAQ (reference sequence). Full variable domain (remainder filled in from reference TRBV7-9 and TRBJ1-4): DTGVSQNPRHKITKRGQNVTFRCDPISEHNRLYWYRQTLGQGPEFLTYFQNEAQLEKSRLLSDRFSAERPKGSFSTLEIQRTEQGDSAMYLCASSPGGEPNEKLFFGSGTQLSVL.